A selection of T cell receptor beta chains follows, all from one sample in a study of blood T cell repertoires in COVID-19. Sequenced by immunoSEQ multiplex PCR; TCRdb stores in-frame clones only, minus some. The sample lists about 300,000 clones, roughly 88% occurring once. The sequenced material came from peripheral blood. The receptors shown here come from a woman aged 45-59 years with acute or convalescent COVID-19. The CDR3 runs from the conserved cysteine through the conserved F or W. D genes are given only for firm matches.

v_gene	d_gene	j_gene	CDR3aa
TRBV7-2	TRBD1	TRBJ2-2	CASSVTLGTGSPGELFF
TRBV5-6	TRBD1	TRBJ1-4	CASSRTGVNEKLFF
TRBV7-7	.	TRBJ2-2	CASSRRNAREVTGELFF
TRBV15	.	TRBJ2-7	CATSRQRKTSLFSYEQYF
TRBV30	TRBD1	TRBJ1-5	CAWRLTGTGVNQPQHF
TRBV28	.	TRBJ1-2	CASSFTGNYGYTF
TRBV2	.	TRBJ2-1	CASSGEYYNEQFF
TRBV24-1	.	TRBJ1-2	CATSDLGTLNYGYTF
TRBV20-1	TRBD1	TRBJ1-5	CSASYGTGIGQPQHF
TRBV9	.	TRBJ1-5	CASSVAAGYNQPQHF
TRBV27	TRBD1	TRBJ2-7	CASSLTRTGGRYEQYF
TRBV13	.	TRBJ1-2	CASTQGRGAYGYTF
TRBV5-6	.	TRBJ1-1	CASSFGRVNTEAFF
TRBV13	TRBD1	TRBJ2-7	CASSLGGQGAYEQYF
TRBV27	TRBD1	TRBJ1-2	CASRGGGYGYTF
TRBV21-1	.	TRBJ2-2	CASSRSGQGAANTGELFF
TRBV9	TRBD2	TRBJ2-2	CASSVTSGSGNTGELFF
TRBV2	.	TRBJ2-5	CASSYRVVSQETQYF
TRBV28	.	TRBJ1-2	CASSRVYGYTF
TRBV6-6	TRBD2	TRBJ2-7	CASSSPGLAGWEQYF
TRBV7-8	TRBD2	TRBJ2-7	CASSPTSGSLYEQYF
TRBV5-1	.	TRBJ2-4	CASSLEAGVDKNIQYF
TRBV5-1	.	TRBJ1-6	CASSFGRDAYNSPLHF
TRBV7-3	.	TRBJ2-1	CASSLTTFGEQFF
TRBV24-1	TRBD2	TRBJ2-7	CATRKGRGSSYEQYF
TRBV11-2	.	TRBJ2-7	CASSPGTYDEQYF
TRBV2	TRBD2	TRBJ2-7	CASSEDHVVGLAGSSSYEQYF
TRBV13	TRBD1	TRBJ1-1	CASSPQGAVEAFF
TRBV5-1	TRBD2	TRBJ2-7	CASSLAPLAGSYEQYF
TRBV7-2	TRBD2	TRBJ2-7	CASRMTSGRSYEQYF
TRBV30	.	TRBJ1-1	CAWSVISRRGLETEAFF
TRBV4-2	.	TRBJ2-2	CASSQTAGNTGELFF
TRBV5-4	TRBD1	TRBJ2-7	CASSSGQGSEQYF
TRBV7-9	.	TRBJ2-5	CASSLAPVQETQYF
TRBV7-9	.	TRBJ2-1	CASSIGGGRREQFF
TRBV12-3/TRBV12-4	.	TRBJ2-1	CASSPSPYNEQFF
TRBV28	.	TRBJ1-4	CASSYPGAANEKLFF
TRBV5-8	.	TRBJ1-4	CASSIQGSVKKLFF
TRBV7-3	TRBD2	TRBJ2-3	CASSSTGGMDTQYF
TRBV9	TRBD2	TRBJ2-3	CASSGGSTSVTSTDTQYF
TRBV28	.	TRBJ2-7	CASRGPAGPTYEQYF
TRBV5-4	TRBD1	TRBJ1-3	CASSTLTGGGLGNTIYF
TRBV20-1	TRBD1	TRBJ1-1	CSGQGAKAFF
TRBV10-3	TRBD2	TRBJ2-2	CAISPSGRYAGELFF
TRBV5-1	TRBD1	TRBJ1-2	CASSLQGQDYGYTF
TRBV30	.	TRBJ1-6	CAWRLTLSSPLHF
TRBV5-1	TRBD2	TRBJ2-3	CASSFRLAGGGTDTQYF
TRBV5-8	.	TRBJ1-2	CASSFLGRQTPKYGYTF
TRBV28	TRBD1	TRBJ2-7	CASKSRGWAYEQYF
TRBV5-3	TRBD2	TRBJ2-1	CARSLVAGSYNEQFF
TRBV18	TRBD1	TRBJ1-1	CASSLTRQGNTEAFF
TRBV11-2	.	TRBJ1-4	CASSLDYPGQRNEKLFF